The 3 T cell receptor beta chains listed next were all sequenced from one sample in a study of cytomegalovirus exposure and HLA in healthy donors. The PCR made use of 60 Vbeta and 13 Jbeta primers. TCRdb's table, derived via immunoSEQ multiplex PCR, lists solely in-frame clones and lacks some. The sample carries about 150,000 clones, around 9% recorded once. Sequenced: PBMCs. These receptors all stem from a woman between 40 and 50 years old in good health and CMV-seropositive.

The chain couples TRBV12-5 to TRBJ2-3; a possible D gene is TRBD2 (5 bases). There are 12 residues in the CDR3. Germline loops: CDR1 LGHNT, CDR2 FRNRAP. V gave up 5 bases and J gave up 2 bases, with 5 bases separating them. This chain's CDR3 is CASGRDTDTQYF. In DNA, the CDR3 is TGTGCTAGTGGTCGGGACACAGATACGCAGTATTTT. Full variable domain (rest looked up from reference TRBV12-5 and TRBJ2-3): DARVTQTPRHKVTEMGQEVTMRCQPILGHNTVFWYRQTMMQGLELLAYFRNRAPLDDSGMPKDRFSAEMPDATLATLKIQPSEPRDSAVYFCASGRDTDTQYFGPGTRLTVL.

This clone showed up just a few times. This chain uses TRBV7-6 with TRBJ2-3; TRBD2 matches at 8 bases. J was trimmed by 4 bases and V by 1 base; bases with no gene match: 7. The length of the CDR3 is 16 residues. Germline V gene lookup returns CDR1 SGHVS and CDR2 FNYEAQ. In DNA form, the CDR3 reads TGTGCCAGCAGCTTAGACGGGGGGGATTACCCAGATACGCAGTATTTT. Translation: CASSLDGGDYPDTQYF.

The CDR3 loop is CASSPPGSNYGYTF. The CDR3 DNA is TGTGCCAGCTCACCCCCGGGGAGTAACTATGGCTACACCTTC. This chain joins TRBV18 and TRBJ1-2; no firm D call. Germline-derived CDR1 and CDR2 are KGHSH and LQKENI. The CDR3 extends over 14 amino acids. The germline V and J ends were trimmed by 3 bases and 1 base, with 9 bases remaining between them.